The present T cell receptor (beta chain) was sequenced within a study of cytotoxic CD8 clonotypes in ibrutinib-treated CLL. Study-wide results and caveats: Sampling time points were not equivalent between sustained-remission and progressing patients.

Sequencing was designed to attain a depth spanning 1 in 200,000 to 1 in 1 million T cells. Method: immunoSEQ multiplex PCR; TCRdb's copy keeps in-frame clones and lacks some. Seen here are approximately 190,000 clones, just under 80% observed once, and the top ten hold around 10%. The CDR3 runs 13 residues. The V and J ends lost 6 bases and 5 bases respectively, with 10 bases between them. Germline V gene sequence: CDR1 SNHLY, CDR2 FYNNEI. On this clone: Its antigen is as yet unknown.

The receptor was derived from a human donor with chronic lymphocytic leukemia. The sequencing here drew on PBMCs, taken after 12 months of ibrutinib treatment. The rearrangement links TRBV2 to TRBJ1-4; TRBD1 is a possible D gene (5 bases). The CDR3 nucleotides are TGTGCCAGCAGCTGGGACGGGAATGAAAAACTGTTTTTT. Translation gives CASSWDGNEKLFF.